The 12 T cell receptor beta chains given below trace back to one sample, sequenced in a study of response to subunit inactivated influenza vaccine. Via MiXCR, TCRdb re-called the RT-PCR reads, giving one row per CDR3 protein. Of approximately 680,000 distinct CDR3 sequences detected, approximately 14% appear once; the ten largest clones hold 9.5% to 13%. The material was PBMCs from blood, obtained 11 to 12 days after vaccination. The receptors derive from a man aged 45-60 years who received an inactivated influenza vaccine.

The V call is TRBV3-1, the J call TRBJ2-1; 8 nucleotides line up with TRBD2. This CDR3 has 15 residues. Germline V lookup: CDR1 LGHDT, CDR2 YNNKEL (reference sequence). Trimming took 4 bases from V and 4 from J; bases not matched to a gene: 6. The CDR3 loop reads CASSLQRGLYNEQFF. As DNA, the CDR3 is TGTGCCAGCAGCCTCCAGCGGGGGCTTTACAATGAGCAGTTCTTC.

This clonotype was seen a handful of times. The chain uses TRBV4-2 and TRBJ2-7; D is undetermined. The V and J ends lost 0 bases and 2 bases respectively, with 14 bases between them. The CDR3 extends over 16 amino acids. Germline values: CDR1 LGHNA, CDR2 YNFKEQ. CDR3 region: CASSQDLVRTAYEQYF. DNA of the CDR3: TGTGCCAGCAGCCAAGACCTTGTTCGTACAGCCTACGAGCAGTACTTC.

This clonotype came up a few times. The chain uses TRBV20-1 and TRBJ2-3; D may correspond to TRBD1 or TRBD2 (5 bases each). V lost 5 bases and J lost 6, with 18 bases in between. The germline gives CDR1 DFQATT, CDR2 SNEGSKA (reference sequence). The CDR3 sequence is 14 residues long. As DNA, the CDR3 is TGCAGTGCTCCGGCCGGGGCCCCTGGGGATACGCAGTATTTT. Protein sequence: CSAPAGAPGDTQYF.

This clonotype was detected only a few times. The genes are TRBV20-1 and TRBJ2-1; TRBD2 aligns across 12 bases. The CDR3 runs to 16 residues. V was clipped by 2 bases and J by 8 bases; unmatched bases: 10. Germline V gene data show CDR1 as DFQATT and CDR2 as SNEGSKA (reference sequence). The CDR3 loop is CSARLAGGPFVDEQFF. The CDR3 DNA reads TGCAGTGCTAGACTAGCGGGAGGGCCCTTTGTAGATGAGCAGTTCTTC.

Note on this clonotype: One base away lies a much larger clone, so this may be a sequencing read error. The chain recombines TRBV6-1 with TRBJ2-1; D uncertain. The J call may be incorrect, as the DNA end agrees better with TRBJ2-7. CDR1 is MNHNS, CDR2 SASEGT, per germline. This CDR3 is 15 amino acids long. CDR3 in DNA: TGTGCCGCCGAGTTGAGTCGGAGCTCCTACAATGAGCAGTACTTC. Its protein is CAAELSRSSYNEQYF.

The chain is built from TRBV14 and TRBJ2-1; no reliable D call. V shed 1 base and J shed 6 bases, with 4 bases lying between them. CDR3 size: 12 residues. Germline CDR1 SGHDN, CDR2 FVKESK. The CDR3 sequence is CASSQAGNEQFF. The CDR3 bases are TGTGCCAGCAGCCAAGCGGGCAATGAGCAGTTCTTC.

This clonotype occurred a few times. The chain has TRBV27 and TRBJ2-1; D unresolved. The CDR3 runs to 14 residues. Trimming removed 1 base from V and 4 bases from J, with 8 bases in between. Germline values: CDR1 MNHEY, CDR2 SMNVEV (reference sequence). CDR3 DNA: TGTGCCAGCAGTTTATTTTACGGATACAATGAGCAGTTCTTC. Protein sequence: CASSLFYGYNEQFF.

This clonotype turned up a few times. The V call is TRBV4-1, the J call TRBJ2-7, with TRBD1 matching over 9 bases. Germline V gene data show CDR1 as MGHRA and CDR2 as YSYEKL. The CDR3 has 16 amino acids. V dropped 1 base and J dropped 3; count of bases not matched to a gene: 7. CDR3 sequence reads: CASSQVLGTGYYEQYF. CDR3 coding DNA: TGCGCCAGCAGCCAAGTGCTGGGGACAGGGTACTACGAGCAGTACTTC.

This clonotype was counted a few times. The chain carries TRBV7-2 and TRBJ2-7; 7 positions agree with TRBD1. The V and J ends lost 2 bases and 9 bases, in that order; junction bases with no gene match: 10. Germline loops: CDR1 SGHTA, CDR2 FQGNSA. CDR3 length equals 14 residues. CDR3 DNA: TGTGCCAGCAGCTTATCGGGGACAGTAGGGTGGCAGTACTTC. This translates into CASSLSGTVGWQYF.

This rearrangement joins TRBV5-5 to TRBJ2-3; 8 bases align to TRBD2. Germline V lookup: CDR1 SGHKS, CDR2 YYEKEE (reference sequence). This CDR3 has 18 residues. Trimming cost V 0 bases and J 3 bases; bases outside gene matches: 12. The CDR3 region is CASSLVPPGGASTDTQYF. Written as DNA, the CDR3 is TGTGCCAGCAGCTTGGTTCCGCCCGGGGGGGCCTCGACAGATACGCAGTATTTT.

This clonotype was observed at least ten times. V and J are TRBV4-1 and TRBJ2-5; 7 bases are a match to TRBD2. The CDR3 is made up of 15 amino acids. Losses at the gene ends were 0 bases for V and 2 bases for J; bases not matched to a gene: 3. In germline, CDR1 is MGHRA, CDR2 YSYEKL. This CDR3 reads CASSQDPGLQETQYF. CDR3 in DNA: TGCGCCAGCAGCCAAGATCCGGGACTACAAGAGACCCAGTACTTC.

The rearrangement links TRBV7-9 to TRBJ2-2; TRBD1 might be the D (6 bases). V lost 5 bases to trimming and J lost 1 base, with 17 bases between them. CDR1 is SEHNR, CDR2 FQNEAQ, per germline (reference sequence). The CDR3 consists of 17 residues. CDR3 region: CASSPDRSIRNTGELFF. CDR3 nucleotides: TGTGCCAGCAGCCCCGACAGGTCTATTAGGAACACCGGGGAGCTGTTTTTT.